This T cell receptor (beta chain) is drawn from a study of low-dose radiotherapy and immunotherapy resistance in tumors (dated by TCRdb to the early 2020s). Describing the broader study: Cohort 1 received 0.5 Gy per fraction every 2 weeks, with a prescribed total PTV dose of 6.5 Gy. In Cohort 2, 1 Gy per fraction was delivered every two weeks, for a total of 13 Gy over 26 weeks. Patients were given nivolumab as a 240 mg flat dose every two weeks and ipilimumab at 1 mg/kg every six weeks, with both drugs delivered intravenously. Every two weeks, patients got intravenous cyclophosphamide at 200 mg/m2, given one day ahead of each radiation and immunotherapy administration. Starting on cycle 1 day 1, patients took 300 mg of aspirin by mouth once a day for four cycles. The trial did not randomize participants into treatment groups. Eight patients were included in the translational analysis: three from the first dose cohort and the first five from the second dose cohort.

Interpreted using the paper, the time point label stands for: after trial treatment. The treatment or condition label for this specimen denotes: LDRT plus nivolumab, ipilimumab, low-dose cyclophosphamide and aspirin (RACIN trial). Donors were enrolled in RACIN, a single-arm phase I dose-escalation trial combining nivolumab, ipilimumab, aspirin, low-dose cyclophosphamide and low-dose radiotherapy. Eligible patients had advanced, TIL-negative solid tumors. CDR1 and CDR2 were assigned from the germline V gene as SQVTM and ANQGSEA. CDR3 length: 13 amino acids, cysteine to phenylalanine. Only CDR3 DNA remains: 39 bases, in frame from the first base. Trimming leaves V shorter by 7 bases and J shorter by 4 bases, with the junction holding 8 bases beyond the gene matches. For this clonotype: The antigen it recognizes is unknown. Per-nucleotide qualities are absent, and no much larger clonotype sits a single base away.

Sequencing instrument: Illumina HiSeq 2500. To make first-strand cDNA, Superscript III was used along with a set of TRAV- and TRBV-specific primers so that both the TCRalpha and TCRbeta chains were covered. An approximately 20-cycle PCR with Phusion amplified the TCRs, pairing a constant-region primer with the adapter that was attached to the V primers. The isolated mRNA was amplified using the MessageAmp II aRNA Amplification Kit, with in vitro transcription performed for roughly 16 hours at 37 degrees C. The Dynabeads mRNA DIRECT Purification Kit was used to isolate the mRNA for TCR sequencing. Indexed Illumina adapters were added in a second approximately 26-cycle Phusion PCR, and the resulting products were purified with AMPure XP beads. On the authors' methods: Custom Perl scripts were used to pool TCR sequences that encoded the same protein, to remove out-of-frame sequences, and to calculate the abundance of each clonotype. TCR sequences supported by only a single read were excluded from analysis. Shannon entropy, Gini index, clonality, richness, and the frequency of TCRs shared between repertoires were included as repertoire metrics. The raw public data were reprocessed by TCRdb itself: fastp quality trimming at Q25, MiXCR clonotype calling, in-frame beta chains only. Identical CDR3 protein sequences are pooled into one entry, listed with their most common genes and DNA. TCRdb's processing, not the study's, gives the V and J calls here. This sample is represented by under 70,000 distinct CDR3 sequences; 23% of them were singletons. 6.5% to 7% of the sample lies in the top ten.

The sample here was PBMCs, taken after low-dose radiotherapy plus immunotherapy. The clonotype comes from a male donor with prostate cancer. Recombination joined TRBV29-1 with TRBJ2-7; 9 bases in between match TRBD1. At the DNA level, the sequence is TGCAGCGAACAGGGGGCAGTGGGATACGAGCAGTACTTC. It translates to CSEQGAVGYEQYF.